These 30 T cell receptor beta chains originate from one sample sequenced in a study of blood T cells in healthy people across ages. Sample-barcoded 5' priming and a J-beta primer mix drove a second PCR of about 6 to 12 cycles. TCRdb re-derived calls from the 5' RACE reads in MiXCR, one entry per CDR3 protein. The sample yields over a million distinct CDR3 sequences, approximately 43% seen once. Sequenced: blood. These receptor sequences come from a woman aged 18-29 years in good health.

The CDR3 sequence: CASSQDLKNIQYF. The CDR3 DNA sequence: TGCGCCAGCAGCCAAGATCTCAAAAACATTCAGTACTTC. The gene calls are TRBV4-1 and TRBJ2-4; D remains unclear. V shed 0 bases and J shed 3 bases, with 3 bases lying between them. CDR1 is MGHRA, CDR2 YSYEKL, per germline. The CDR3 sequence is 13 residues long.

V usage is TRBV19 and J usage is TRBJ1-5; D ambiguous. The CDR3 is 12 residues long. Between the trimmed V and J ends, which lost 9 bases and 6 bases, there was a span of 12 bases. Germline CDR1 and CDR2: LNHDA and SQIVND (reference sequence). CDR3 bases: TGTGCCAGCGCCTGGCAGAGTCAGCCCCAGCATTTT. It yields the protein CASAWQSQPQHF.

The V call is TRBV27, the J call TRBJ2-4; the D gene is possibly TRBD1 (5 bases). The length of the CDR3 is 13 residues. Germline V gives CDR1 MNHEY, CDR2 SMNVEV (reference sequence). Trimming shortened V by 8 bases and J by 2 bases, and 10 bases separated the two germline ends. For the CDR3, the DNA is TGTGCCAGCGGTGCAGGGCCCAAAAACATTCAGTACTTC. It yields the protein CASGAGPKNIQYF.

This clonotype was counted a few times. The chain combines TRBV6-2 or TRBV6-3 with TRBJ2-1; D unresolved. Germline CDR1 is MNHEY and CDR2 is SVGEGT. V lost 7 bases and J 10 bases, leaving 23 bases between the germline ends. The CDR3 runs to 15 residues. The CDR3 protein is CASNLRAVANQEQFF. CDR3 DNA: TGTGCCAGCAACCTAAGGGCAGTAGCCAACCAAGAGCAGTTCTTC.

A remark on this clonotype: An end of the junction differs from the germline gene, which may be a read error. The chain employs TRBV20-1 and TRBJ2-1, with D maybe TRBD2 (6 bases). This CDR3 is 13 amino acids long. Looked up from germline, CDR1 is DFQATT and CDR2 is SNEGSKA (reference sequence). CDR3 nucleotides: TGCAGTGCTAGAAACGACCTAGCGAGTGAGGAGTTCTTC. Protein sequence: CSARNDLASEEFF.

The J gene is TRBJ1-1, the V gene TRBV19, with 7 positions matching TRBD1. V was pared by 5 bases and J by 6 bases, with 6 bases of the junction left unmatched. This CDR3 is built from 13 residues. Germline-derived CDR1 and CDR2 are LNHDA and SQIVND (reference sequence). CDR3 residues: CASSAGGEAEAFF. CDR3 DNA sequence: TGTGCCAGTAGTGCAGGGGGAGAGGCTGAAGCTTTCTTT.

There are a few counts of this clonotype. The chain recombines TRBV29-1 with TRBJ2-5, with D uncertain. V was clipped by 8 bases and J by 5 bases, with 15 bases between them. The CDR3 is 12 residues long. The germline V gene has CDR1 SQVTM and CDR2 ANQGSEA. The CDR3 loop reads CSFRWQSETQYF. CDR3 sequence (DNA): TGCAGCTTCCGGTGGCAATCGGAGACCCAGTACTTC.

A note on this clonotype: Possible read error: a much larger clone is one base away. The gene calls are TRBV10-3 and TRBJ2-3; 10 bases line up with TRBD2. Looked up from germline, CDR1 is ENHRY and CDR2 is SYGVKD. The J segment lost 4 bases and the V segment lost 2 bases, leaving 3 bases of the junction unmatched. The CDR3 sequence is 15 residues long. This CDR3 is CAISEELAGSDTQYF. In DNA, the CDR3 is TGTGCCATCAGTGAGGAACTAGCGGGGTCAGATACGCAGTATTTT.

This chain joins TRBV7-9 and TRBJ1-2; 11 bases align to TRBD1. Trimming at V came to 4 bases and at J to 2 bases, leaving 3 bases not matched to a gene. Germline-derived CDR1 and CDR2 are SEHNR and FQNEAQ (reference sequence). CDR3 length: 15 residues. The CDR3 reads CASSSGQGVNYGYTF. The CDR3, as DNA: TGTGCCAGCAGCTCGGGACAGGGGGTGAACTATGGCTACACCTTC.

V is TRBV12-3 or TRBV12-4 and J is TRBJ1-5; D perhaps matches TRBD1 (6 bases). The CDR3 is 14 residues long. V was pared by 4 bases and J by 9 bases, with 16 bases between. The chain's CDR3 is CASSSDRPPGPQHF. For the CDR3, the DNA is TGTGCCAGCAGTTCGGACAGACCTCCTGGGCCCCAGCATTTT.

This chain connects TRBV12-3 or TRBV12-4 to TRBJ2-1; TRBD1 matches at 7 bases. J was trimmed by 6 bases and V by 6 bases; bases with no gene match: 11. The CDR3 spans 15 residues. For the CDR3, the DNA is TGTGCCAGCAGACTGGACAGGAGTAGGGTCAATGAGCAGTTCTTC. As protein: CASRLDRSRVNEQFF.

This sequence joins TRBV27 and TRBJ2-1; tentatively, D is TRBD2 (5 bases). The V end was cut by 8 bases, the J end by 7 bases, with 18 bases between. CDR3 length: 14 amino acids. Germline CDR1 reads MNHEY; CDR2 reads SMNVEV (reference sequence). In DNA, the CDR3 is TGTGCCAGCGAAACAAGCGGACCTTTTAATGAGCAGTTCTTC. It translates to CASETSGPFNEQFF.

This chain uses TRBV5-1 with TRBJ2-3; the D gene could be TRBD1 or TRBD2 (5 bases each). CDR3 length: 15 amino acids. The germline V gene has CDR1 SGHRS and CDR2 YFSETQ. V shed 4 bases and J shed 1 base, with 13 bases lying between them. CDR3: CASSEGPSGTDTQYF. CDR3 nucleotide sequence: TGCGCCAGCAGCGAGGGACCATCGGGCACAGATACGCAGTATTTT.

This rearrangement joins TRBV12-3 or TRBV12-4 to TRBJ1-3; TRBD1 matches at 8 bases. The CDR3 spans 15 residues. J was trimmed by 4 bases and V by 5 bases; bases with no gene match: 7. The CDR3 nucleotides read TGTGCCAGCAGTGATCAGGGGGCGTCCGGAAACACCATATATTTT. Amino acid sequence: CASSDQGASGNTIYF.

The V and J genes are TRBV9 and TRBJ2-3, with D possibly TRBD1 on 6 matching bases. This CDR3 region has 14 residues. Between the trimmed V and J ends, which lost 3 bases and 0 bases, there was a span of 8 bases. Germline values: CDR1 SGDLS, CDR2 YYNGEE. The CDR3 sequence is CASSGTASTDTQYF. DNA for the CDR3: TGTGCCAGCAGCGGGACAGCTAGCACAGATACGCAGTATTTT.

The chain uses TRBV7-2 and TRBJ2-5; D might be TRBD1 or TRBD2, each matching 5 bases. The CDR3 is 15 residues long. Trimming pared 2 bases from V and 4 bases from J, leaving 14 bases between. CDR1 and CDR2 from the germline V gene are SGHTA and FQGNSA. CDR3: CASSLHGTEGETQYF. The CDR3 DNA reads TGTGCCAGCAGCTTACACGGGACCGAGGGAGAGACCCAGTACTTC. The entire variable domain, with the rest obtained from reference TRBV7-2 and TRBJ2-5, is as follows: GAGVSQSPSNKVTEKGKDVELRCDPISGHTALYWYRQSLGQGLEFLIYFQGNSAPDKSGLPSDRFSAERTGGSVSTLTIQRTQQEDSAVYLCASSLHGTEGETQYFGPGTRLLVL.

This clonotype was seen a single time. V and J are TRBV7-2 and TRBJ2-1; D not resolved. Germline V lookup: CDR1 SGHTA, CDR2 FQGNSA. V gave up 1 base and J gave up 13 bases, with 14 bases separating them. The CDR3 extends over 13 amino acids. CDR3 in amino acids: CASSLEWKETQFF. The CDR3 DNA sequence: TGTGCCAGCAGCTTAGAATGGAAAGAGACCCAGTTCTTC.

This clonotype was counted between two and nine times. The J gene is TRBJ1-1, the V gene TRBV5-1; TRBD1 matches at 8 bases. Germline lookup yields CDR1 SGHRS and CDR2 YFSETQ. The junction had 7 bases not matched to a gene; V was cut back by 3 bases and J by 0 bases. The CDR3 consists of 16 residues. The CDR3 spells CASSSGDRRMNTEAFF. CDR3 sequence (DNA): TGCGCCAGCAGCTCCGGGGACAGGCGGATGAACACTGAAGCTTTCTTT.

This clonotype was counted only a few times. V is TRBV12-3 or TRBV12-4 and J is TRBJ1-1; tentatively, D is TRBD1 (5 bases). The CDR3 totals 13 residues. Trimming stripped 6 bases from V and 5 bases from J, with 13 bases between. The DNA of the CDR3 is TGTGCCAGCAGAGGGACGGAGGGTACTGAAGCTTTCTTT. This encodes CASRGTEGTEAFF.

This clonotype was observed once. The chain recombines TRBV7-2 with TRBJ1-4; D unclear. Trimming removed 5 bases from V and 8 bases from J, with 12 bases in between. CDR1 is SGHTA, CDR2 FQGNSA, per germline. The CDR3 is 13 residues long. The CDR3 protein is CASSKRTEEKLFF. The CDR3, as DNA: TGTGCCAGCAGCAAAAGAACAGAGGAAAAACTGTTTTTT.

The CDR3 region has the DNA TGTGCCAGCGATGTAAGGGCAGGAGATACGCAGTATTTT. This sequence encodes CASDVRAGDTQYF. V gene TRBV12-3 or TRBV12-4 combines with J gene TRBJ2-3; no clear D. CDR3 length equals 13 residues. V was clipped by 8 bases and J by 5 bases, with 14 bases between them.

V is TRBV6-1 and J is TRBJ2-7; D may be TRBD1 or TRBD2 (5 bases each). The V end lost 8 bases, the J end lost 0 bases, and 14 bases lay between the germline ends. Germline loops: CDR1 MNHNS, CDR2 SASEGT. CDR3 length equals 14 residues. The CDR3 loop is CASFDPGHSYEQYF. DNA for the CDR3: TGTGCCAGCTTCGATCCGGGGCACTCCTACGAGCAGTACTTC.

This chain links TRBV20-1 with TRBJ2-1; 9 positions agree with TRBD2. From germline, CDR1 is DFQATT and CDR2 SNEGSKA (reference sequence). This CDR3 contains 13 residues. Germline trimming cut 3 bases from V and 9 bases from J; bases unmatched to any gene: 6. DNA of the CDR3: TGCAGTGCTAGGCCGACTAGCGGCGCTGAGCAGTTCTTC. Encoded protein: CSARPTSGAEQFF.

This chain connects TRBV7-2 to TRBJ2-3; 12 nucleotides agree with TRBD2. Germline lookup yields CDR1 SGHTA and CDR2 FQGNSA. V lost 6 bases and J lost 0; bases outside the gene matches: 10. CDR3 length equals 18 residues. The CDR3 loop is CASSFKLAGGSSTDTQYF. The CDR3 bases are TGTGCCAGCAGTTTTAAACTAGCGGGGGGATCAAGCACAGATACGCAGTATTTT.

The chain is built from TRBV15 and TRBJ2-4; D is unresolved. CDR3 length: 13 amino acids. V dropped 4 bases and J dropped 5 bases, with 9 bases sitting between them. CDR1 and CDR2 from the germline V gene are LNHNV and YYDKDF (reference sequence). The CDR3 sequence: CATSNGIENIQYF. CDR3 DNA sequence: TGTGCCACCAGCAATGGGATAGAAAACATTCAGTACTTC. Drawing the rest from reference TRBV15 and TRBJ2-4, the complete variable domain is DAMVIQNPRYQVTQFGKPVTLSCSQTLNHNVMYWYQQKSSQAPKLLFHYYDKDFNNEADTPDNFQSRRPNTSFCFLDIRSPGLGDTAMYLCATSNGIENIQYFGAGTRLSVL.

This clonotype was seen a few times. The rearrangement joins TRBV20-1 to TRBJ2-7, with D possibly matching TRBD1 (6 bases). There are 13 residues in the CDR3. Germline V lookup: CDR1 DFQATT, CDR2 SNEGSKA (reference sequence). V was clipped by 3 bases and J by 4 bases, with 13 bases between them. As DNA, the CDR3 is TGCAGTGCTAGGACAGGAGCTTCTTACGAGCAGTACTTC. This translates into CSARTGASYEQYF.

This clonotype was seen more than once but under ten times. The rearrangement joins TRBV6-2 or TRBV6-3 to TRBJ2-7, with D perhaps matching TRBD1 (6 bases). V was pared by 7 bases and J by 6 bases, with 13 bases between. The CDR3 extends over 12 amino acids. Germline CDR1 MNHEY, CDR2 SVGEGT. CDR3 region: CASKKTGGEQYF. CDR3 sequence (DNA): TGTGCCAGCAAGAAGACAGGAGGCGAGCAGTACTTC.

This clonotype was counted only a few times. The V gene is TRBV20-1, the J gene TRBJ2-3; TRBD2 matches at 12 bases. V was pared by 4 bases and J by 2 bases, with 7 bases of the junction left unmatched. This CDR3 has 16 residues. CDR1 is DFQATT and CDR2 is SNEGSKA in the germline V gene (reference sequence). In DNA, the CDR3 is TGCAGTGCTACCAAGACTAGCGGGGGTACCACAGATACGCAGTATTTT. It encodes CSATKTSGGTTDTQYF.

This clonotype was counted a few times. The chain recombines TRBV6-1 with TRBJ1-6; 7 nucleotides align to TRBD1. CDR1 is MNHNS, CDR2 SASEGT, per germline. The CDR3 is 18 amino acids. V dropped 4 bases and J dropped 3; count of bases not matched to a gene: 12. The CDR3 loop reads CASSADRASLLYNSPLHF. The DNA for the CDR3 is TGTGCCAGCAGTGCTGACAGGGCGTCCCTTCTCTATAATTCACCCCTCCACTTT.

Regarding this clonotype: A read error may produce the germline difference seen at one junction end. The CDR3 is CASSVAGQGFTEAFF. CDR3 bases: TGTGCCAGCAGCGTAGCGGGACAGGGGTTCACTGAAGCTTTCTTT. The rearrangement links TRBV7-9 to TRBJ1-1, with TRBD1 matching over 10 bases. The germline CDR1 and CDR2 sequences are SEHNR and FQNEAQ (reference sequence). The CDR3 extends over 15 amino acids.